This T cell receptor (beta chain) was recorded in a study of CD8 T cells in Susac syndrome. Regarding the study as a whole: As the study acknowledged, the number of individuals who were part of its TCR sequencing and HLA analysis was relatively small.

With random hexamers, reverse transcription was performed on about 0.5 to 1 ug of RNA. TCRdb processed the immunoSEQ multiplex PCR reads anew with MiXCR; each CDR3 protein has one entry. Of 180,000 or so distinct CDR3 sequences listed, around 94% are singletons. Remarks on this clonotype: What it recognizes is unknown.

Trimming took 7 bases from V and 3 from J, leaving 7 bases between them. The length of the CDR3 is 12 residues. CDR1 is KGHDR and CDR2 is SFDVKD in the germline V gene. Matching for age and sex applied to the controls, who were healthy donors. The sequence was collected from a human donor in good health. The sequencing sample was made of CD4+ T cells from PBMCs. The V call is TRBV24-1, the J call TRBJ2-3; no clear D gene. The CDR3: CATSPVTDTQYF. DNA for the CDR3: TGTGCCACCAGCCCGGTAACAGATACGCAGTATTTT.